Each of the 23 T cell receptor beta chains below was sequenced from the same sample in a study of PD-1 blockade in classical Hodgkin lymphoma. Libraries were prepared by immunoSEQ multiplex PCR; TCRdb keeps only in-frame clonotypes and omits some of them. The sample holds 20,000 to 25,000 clones; roughly nine tenths are singletons and the top ten take 0.25% to 0.3%. The time point here: newly diagnosed, previously untreated cHL patient sample. It was by magnetic negative selection that CD4+ T cells were purified from thawed PBMCs. The specimen sequenced was CD4+ T cells from blood. Receptors were obtained from a human donor with classical Hodgkin lymphoma.

This clone was counted between two and nine times. The rearrangement uses TRBV4-2 and TRBJ1-2; 7 bases match TRBD1. The CDR3 is made up of 14 amino acids. V lost 2 bases, J lost 3 bases, and 3 bases stayed unmatched. The germline V gene encodes CDR1 LGHNA and CDR2 YNFKEQ. CDR3 DNA: TGTGCCAGCAGCCAACCGGGACAGTACTATGGCTACACCTTC. Encoded protein: CASSQPGQYYGYTF.

The chain has TRBV4-3 and TRBJ2-7, with D maybe TRBD1 (5 bases). The germline V gene encodes CDR1 LGHNA and CDR2 YSLEER. CDR3 length: 14 amino acids. The V end was cut by 3 bases, the J end by 0 bases, with 9 bases between. As DNA, the CDR3 is TGCGCCAGCAGCCAGGGGCTCCTCTCCTACGAGCAGTACTTC. Translated: CASSQGLLSYEQYF.

The chain uses TRBV20-1 and TRBJ2-3; no definite D call. Per the germline V gene, CDR1 is DFQATT and CDR2 is SNEGSKA (reference sequence). This CDR3 region has 11 residues. V lost 6 bases, J lost 6 bases, and 10 bases lay in between. The DNA for the CDR3 is TGCAGTGCCCGTTACGGGGATACGCAGTATTTT. As protein: CSARYGDTQYF.

This chain links TRBV2 with TRBJ1-1, with a weak D call TRBD1 (5 bases). V shed 3 bases and J shed 13 bases, with 15 bases lying between them. This CDR3 contains 12 residues. CDR1 and CDR2 (germline): SNHLY, FYNNEI. CDR3 sequence reads: CASSEIGGAGFF. The CDR3 DNA sequence: TGTGCCAGCAGTGAGATCGGAGGGGCGGGTTTCTTT.

The chain is built from TRBV30 and TRBJ2-5; 8 bases are a match to TRBD2. This CDR3 has 16 amino acids. Germline assignment: CDR1 GTSNPN and CDR2 SVGIG (reference sequence). After removal of 5 bases from V and 1 base from J, the junction contained 12 bases not matched to a gene. The CDR3 nucleotides read TGTGCCTGGGCCCCTGGGGTAGCGGGGATCCAAGAGACCCAGTACTTC. Protein product: CAWAPGVAGIQETQYF.

The V and J genes are TRBV20-1 and TRBJ2-7; unclear D gene. V lost 6 bases and J 7 bases, leaving 7 bases between the germline ends. Per the germline V gene, CDR1 is DFQATT and CDR2 is SNEGSKA (reference sequence). This CDR3 has 9 amino acids. The CDR3 DNA reads TGCAGTGCCGCGAGGGAGCAGTACTTC. Amino acid sequence: CSAAREQYF.

This clone occurred once. The chain carries TRBV9 and TRBJ2-3, with D possibly being TRBD2 (6 bases). The CDR3 is 14 amino acids. Germline values: CDR1 SGDLS, CDR2 YYNGEE. Between the trimmed V and J ends, which lost 7 bases and 1 base, there was a span of 13 bases. Here the CDR3 DNA reads TGTGCCAGCCGCGGCGGGACCCGCACAGATACGCAGTATTTT. Its protein is CASRGGTRTDTQYF.

The chain couples TRBV10-3 to TRBJ2-5, with D unclear. Trimming took 0 bases from V and 3 from J, leaving 8 bases between them. Germline V lookup: CDR1 ENHRY, CDR2 SYGVKD. The CDR3 sequence is 14 residues long. The CDR3 is CAISESGQKETQYF. The CDR3 bases are TGTGCCATCAGTGAGTCAGGGCAGAAAGAGACCCAGTACTTC.

This chain uses TRBV28 with TRBJ2-4; perhaps TRBD1 as D (6 bases). Trimming removed 5 bases from V and 1 base from J, with 15 bases in between. CDR1 MDHEN and CDR2 SYDVKM come from the germline V gene. CDR3 size: 16 residues. CDR3 in amino acids: CASSITGPSAKNIQYF. For the CDR3, the DNA is TGTGCCAGCAGTATCACAGGGCCTTCTGCCAAAAACATTCAGTACTTC.

This chain links TRBV18 with TRBJ2-5, with TRBD2 matching over 7 bases. The V gene end was trimmed by 2 bases and the J gene end by 0 bases; junction bases not matched to a gene: 9. Germline loops: CDR1 KGHSH, CDR2 LQKENI. The CDR3 loop spans 17 amino acids. The CDR3 protein is CASSPGPGGENQETQYF. The CDR3 nucleotides read TGTGCCAGCTCACCAGGGCCGGGGGGAGAAAACCAAGAGACCCAGTACTTC.

This chain connects TRBV7-6 to TRBJ2-3, with 9 positions matching TRBD2. In germline, CDR1 is SGHVS, CDR2 FNYEAQ. With V trimmed by 2 bases and J by 5 bases, 11 bases remained unmatched. The CDR3 is 17 residues long. The CDR3: CASSLPLAGESEDTQYF. CDR3 DNA sequence: TGTGCCAGCAGCTTACCCTTAGCGGGAGAAAGTGAAGATACGCAGTATTTT.

This rearrangement joins TRBV6-9 to TRBJ1-2; tentative D call: TRBD1 (5 bases). Germline loops: CDR1 MNHGY, CDR2 SVAAGI. This CDR3 region has 12 residues. Deletions cut 6 bases from V and 8 bases from J, with 13 bases between. DNA of the CDR3: TGTGCCAGCAGCCCCGGGGGTTTGGGCTACACCTTC. Translation: CASSPGGLGYTF.

J is TRBJ2-1 and V is TRBV10-2; 11 nucleotides line up with TRBD2. Germline V gene data show CDR1 as WSHSY and CDR2 as SAAADI. The V and J ends lost 0 bases and 15 bases, in that order; junction bases with no gene match: 7. This CDR3 is 14 amino acids long. CDR3 amino acids: CASSESALAGGWFF. CDR3 in DNA: TGCGCCAGCAGTGAGTCTGCCCTAGCGGGGGGTTGGTTCTTC.

The chain combines TRBV5-8 with TRBJ1-5; D is unresolved. CDR3 length: 18 amino acids. Trimming left V 2 bases short and J 9 bases short, with 27 bases between. In germline, CDR1 is SGHTS, CDR2 YDEGEE. As DNA, the CDR3 is TGTGCCAGCAGCTTAAAGGGTAACCCGGACCGGATGGTCCGGCCCCAGCATTTT. It translates to CASSLKGNPDRMVRPQHF.

This chain links TRBV15 with TRBJ2-7, with D possibly matching TRBD2 (6 bases). V was cut by 5 bases and J by 2 bases, with 13 bases left in between. The CDR3 totals 14 residues. The germline CDR1 and CDR2 sequences are LNHNV and YYDKDF (reference sequence). Here the CDR3 reads CATSRIADTYEQYF. CDR3 DNA: TGTGCCACCAGCCGGATAGCGGATACCTACGAGCAGTACTTC.

The V gene is TRBV6-5, the J gene TRBJ1-2; D not resolved. The CDR3 totals 11 residues. CDR1 is MNHEY, CDR2 SVGAGI, per germline. Trimming removed 5 bases from V and 7 bases from J, with 8 bases in between. The CDR3 protein is CASSDGGGYTF. The CDR3 region has the DNA TGTGCCAGCAGTGATGGAGGTGGCTACACCTTC.

The rearrangement uses TRBV6-5 and TRBJ2-3; 8 bases agree with TRBD2. Per germline, CDR1 MNHEY and CDR2 SVGAGI. The CDR3 loop spans 15 amino acids. V lost 5 bases and J lost 0; bases outside the gene matches: 4. CDR3 nucleotide sequence: TGTGCCAGCAGTCCCACTAGCGGCAGCACAGATACGCAGTATTTT. It is translated as CASSPTSGSTDTQYF.

The chain is built from TRBV18 and TRBJ2-3; D is uncertain. CDR3 length equals 12 residues. Trimming shortened V by 3 bases and J by 6 bases, and 7 bases separated the two germline ends. Germline CDR1 reads KGHSH; CDR2 reads LQKENI. For the CDR3, the DNA is TGTGCCAGCTCACCTTCCTCGGATACGCAGTATTTT. Its translation is CASSPSSDTQYF.

This clone was counted a few times. The genes are TRBV6-5 and TRBJ2-7; the D gene could be TRBD1 or TRBD2 (6 bases each). V lost 5 bases, J lost 4 bases, and 15 bases lay in between. CDR1 and CDR2 from the germline V gene are MNHEY and SVGAGI. This CDR3 has 14 amino acids. The CDR3 DNA reads as TGTGCCAGCAGTACAGGGAGGCCCCAGTACGAGCAGTACTTC. This sequence encodes CASSTGRPQYEQYF.

The chain's CDR3 is CASSPESSGANVLTF. The CDR3 DNA reads as TGCGCCAGCAGCCCCGAGTCCTCTGGGGCCAACGTCCTGACTTTC. The V gene is TRBV5-1, the J gene TRBJ2-6; D gene ambiguous. Trimming took off 4 bases at V and 0 bases at J, with 8 bases between the two ends. This CDR3 contains 15 residues. Germline V gene lookup returns CDR1 SGHRS and CDR2 YFSETQ.

The V call is TRBV5-1, the J call TRBJ1-2, with 7 positions matching TRBD1. Trimming at V came to 3 bases and at J to 6 bases, leaving 14 bases not matched to a gene. Germline assignment: CDR1 SGHRS and CDR2 YFSETQ. CDR3 length: 16 residues. CDR3 nucleotides: TGCGCCAGCAGCTCGATAACCGGGACAGCGGTCGATGGCTACACCTTC. As protein: CASSSITGTAVDGYTF. Drawing the rest from reference TRBV5-1 and TRBJ1-2, the complete variable domain is KAGVTQTPRYLIKTRGQQVTLSCSPISGHRSVSWYQQTPGQGLQFLFEYFSETQRNKGNFPGRFSGRQFSNSRSEMNVSTLELGDSALYLCASSSITGTAVDGYTFGSGTRLTVV.

This chain connects TRBV27 to TRBJ2-7, with 9 bases lining up with TRBD1. The V gene end was trimmed by 6 bases and the J gene end by 2 bases; junction bases not matched to a gene: 8. There are 15 residues in the CDR3. Germline loops: CDR1 MNHEY, CDR2 SMNVEV (reference sequence). The CDR3 nucleotides read TGTGCCAGCAGCCCTACCGGGACAGGGCCCTACGAGCAGTACTTC. Translating it yields CASSPTGTGPYEQYF.

The CDR3 nucleotides are TGTGCCAGTAGCGCTCCAGGGGAGGGAACCTACGAGCAGTACTTC. Translated, it gives CASSAPGEGTYEQYF. The J gene is TRBJ2-7, the V gene TRBV19, with D tentatively TRBD2 (7 bases). V was trimmed by 6 bases and J by 2 bases, leaving 17 bases between them. Germline-derived CDR1 and CDR2 are LNHDA and SQIVND (reference sequence). This CDR3 has 15 amino acids.